These 15 T cell receptor beta chains were sequenced from one sample in a study of T cells in women clearing cervical HPV infection. TCRdb's table, derived via immunoSEQ multiplex PCR, lists solely in-frame clones and lacks some. This sample's clone table lists tens of thousands of clones. Input material: blood buffy coat. The receptors come from a woman aged 18 to 75 with a cervical HPV16 infection that either progressed to CIN3+ or cleared (not recorded which).

CDR3 amino acids: CASSLREGVKGVGYGYTF. CDR3 bases read: TGTGCCAGCAGCTTAAGGGAGGGGGTGAAGGGGGTAGGGTATGGC. The chain carries TRBV13 and TRBJ1-2, with D perhaps matching TRBD1 (6 bases). The read terminates 3 residues before the CDR3 end, so the remaining end is supplied by the germline J gene. Trimming took off 2 bases at V and 5 bases at J, with 24 bases between the two ends. Germline V gene lookup returns CDR1 PRHDT and CDR2 FYEKMQ (reference sequence). This CDR3 spans 18 amino acids.

Concerning this clone: Read data end 3 residues before the CDR3 end; the end is taken from the germline J gene. The chain combines TRBV7-6 with TRBJ2-7, with TRBD1 matching over 9 bases. The CDR3 contains 17 residues. The V gene's germline CDR1 is SGHVS and CDR2 FNYEAQ. V shed 0 bases and J 3 bases; nucleotides not matched to a gene: 9. CDR3 amino acids: CASSLADNGQGNYEQYF. CDR3 DNA (partial): TGTGCCAGCAGCTTAGCCGATAACGGACAGGGGAACTACGAG.

As concerns this clone: The read halts 3 residues ahead of the CDR3 end, with the missing end drawn from the germline J gene. The chain is built from TRBV20-1 and TRBJ1-2; 7 bases are a match to TRBD1. The trim removed 4 bases at V and 7 bases at J, leaving 9 bases unmatched. Germline CDR1 DFQATT, CDR2 SNEGSKA (reference sequence). The CDR3 is made up of 13 amino acids. Partial CDR3 DNA: TGCAGTGCTAAAAAAACAGGGGATGGTGGC. It specifies CSAKKTGDGG. The full CDR3 protein reads CSAKKTGDGGYTF.

On this clone: The read terminates 3 residues before the CDR3 end, so the remaining end is supplied by the germline J gene. This chain joins TRBV29-1 and TRBJ2-2; D unclear. CDR3 length: 12 residues. Germline values: CDR1 SQVTM, CDR2 ANQGSEA. The DNA read from the CDR3 is TGCAGCGTTGAAGTCCCCCCAGGTAGG. It translates to CSVEVPPGR. The whole CDR3 sequence is CSVEVPPGRLFF.

The CDR3 sequence: CSASGEGYTF. The sequenced part of the CDR3 DNA is TGCAGTGCTAGCGGGGAAGGC. This chain joins TRBV20-1 and TRBJ1-2; D gene unclear. The read terminates 3 residues before the CDR3 end, so the remaining end is supplied by the germline J gene. The CDR3 length is 10 residues. From germline, CDR1 is DFQATT and CDR2 SNEGSKA (reference sequence).

About this clone: The read is 3 residues too short to cover the CDR3 end, so that end is filled in from the germline J gene. This sequence joins TRBV30 and TRBJ2-2; the match to TRBD2 covers 8 bases. The CDR3 extends over 13 amino acids. Germline CDR1 GTSNPN, CDR2 SVGIG (reference sequence). Trimming removed 5 bases from V and 4 bases from J; junction bases left unmatched: 3. The CDR3 region is CAWSGGATGELFF. The CDR3 DNA, read in part, is TGTGCCTGGTCGGGGGGGGCCACCGGGGAG.

On this clone: The CDR3 end is not reached by the read, which stops 3 residues before it; the germline J gene fills it in. The V gene is TRBV18, the J gene TRBJ1-1; D is unresolved. The CDR3 extends over 17 amino acids. CDR1 and CDR2 from the germline V gene are KGHSH and LQKENI. The V and J ends lost 3 bases and 0 bases respectively, with 17 bases between them. The CDR3 is CASSPLMISGMNTEAFF. Incomplete CDR3 DNA: TGTGCCAGCTCACCTCTTATGATCTCAGGCATGAACACTGAA.

Comments on this clone: Sequencing ends 3 residues short of the CDR3 end; the germline J gene provides the rest. The gene calls are TRBV28 and TRBJ1-5, with TRBD1 matching over 8 bases. CDR1 and CDR2 from the germline V gene are MDHEN and SYDVKM. There are 14 residues in the CDR3. V lost 6 bases to trimming and J lost 2 bases; unmatched junction nucleotides: 3. The sequenced CDR3 bases are TGTGCCAGCAGCTCGGGACAGGGCAATCAGCCC. This codes for CASSSGQGNQP. The CDR3 in full is CASSSGQGNQPQHF.

A word on this clone: Sequencing ends 3 residues short of the CDR3 end; the germline J gene provides the rest. V gene TRBV11-3 combines with J gene TRBJ1-1, with 8 bases aligning to TRBD1. CDR1 and CDR2 from the germline V gene are SGHNT and YENEEA. The CDR3 has 12 residues. The CDR3 is CASSLDRVEAFF. CDR3 DNA, as far as it was read: TGTGCCAGCAGCTTGGACAGGGTGGAA.

To note about this clone: The missing CDR3 end, 3 residues past where the read stops, is filled in from the germline J gene. The rearrangement uses TRBV18 and TRBJ1-2; D remains ambiguous. The CDR3 is 16 residues long. Germline CDR1 is KGHSH and CDR2 is LQKENI. The DNA read from the CDR3 is TGTGCCAGCTCACCGAGTCTTGTGACGTACACAGATACC. Residues: CASSPSLVTYTDT. The entire CDR3 protein reads CASSPSLVTYTDTYTF.

As to this clone: From the germline J gene comes the end of the CDR3, since the read stops 3 residues before it. The chain recombines TRBV28 with TRBJ2-1; 7 bases line up with TRBD1. CDR1 is MDHEN, CDR2 SYDVKM, per germline. The CDR3 consists of 15 residues. With 5 bases clipped from V and 4 bases from J, the junction kept 8 bases outside the gene matches. The DNA read from the CDR3 is TGTGCCAGCAGTCCCGGTAAGGGGGCGTACAATGAG. Protein product: CASSPGKGAYNE. The CDR3 as a whole reads CASSPGKGAYNEQFF.

With regard to this clone: The CDR3 end lies 3 residues beyond the end of the read and is filled in from the germline J gene. The chain recombines TRBV5-1 with TRBJ1-5; TRBD1 is a possible D gene (5 bases). The CDR3 is made up of 14 amino acids. The germline gives CDR1 SGHRS, CDR2 YFSETQ. V dropped 4 bases and J dropped 5 bases, with 13 bases sitting between them. The DNA read from the CDR3 is TGCGCCAGCAGCGAGATCGGGGGGGATCAGCCC. This encodes CASSEIGGDQP. The entire CDR3 protein is CASSEIGGDQPQHF.

For this clone: The missing CDR3 end, 3 residues past where the read stops, is filled in from the germline J gene. The V and J genes are TRBV19 and TRBJ1-4; D gene ambiguous. V lost 0 bases, J lost 6 bases, and 20 bases lay in between. Per germline, CDR1 LNHDA and CDR2 SQIVND (reference sequence). The CDR3 loop spans 18 amino acids. The CDR3 reads CASSIDLGLQDLHEKLFF. Incomplete CDR3 DNA: TGTGCCAGTAGTATAGATCTAGGCCTCCAAGACCTCCATGAAAAA.

As to this clone: The CDR3 end falls 3 residues outside the read, so it is completed with the germline J gene. The rearrangement uses TRBV6-2 or TRBV6-3 and TRBJ2-3, with 12 bases that match TRBD2. Germline CDR1 is MNHEY and CDR2 is SVGEGT. The CDR3 length is 16 residues. With 2 bases clipped from V and 5 bases from J, the junction kept 5 bases outside the gene matches. The sequenced CDR3 bases are TGTGCCAGCAGTTACCTGACTAGCGGGAGCGGAGATACG. Translated, it gives CASSYLTSGSGDT. The CDR3 reads in full as CASSYLTSGSGDTQYF.

Regarding this clone: The read ends 3 residues shy of where the CDR3 ends; the end is completed using the germline J gene. The identical CDR3 is also encoded by other nucleotide sequences in the sample. This chain uses TRBV11-2 with TRBJ1-6; D gene unclear. CDR1 is SGHAT and CDR2 is FQNNGV in the germline V gene. Trimming left V 1 base short and J 6 bases short, with 10 bases between. CDR3 length: 15 amino acids. CDR3 DNA, as far as it was read: TGTGCCAGCAGCTTAGTACGAGGGCGTAATTCACCC. It codes for CASSLVRGRNSP. The CDR3 reads in full as CASSLVRGRNSPLHF.